This record covers a single TCR beta chain. The data derive from a study of OX40 agonist ivuxolimab in advanced cancers. Sequenced by immunoSEQ multiplex PCR; TCRdb stores in-frame clones only, minus some. The sample has more than 55,000 clones; approximately 90% are singletons. The V and J ends lost 6 bases and 0 bases, in that order; junction bases with no gene match: 3. Germline V gene data show CDR1 as MDHEN and CDR2 as SYDVKM. This CDR3 spans 16 amino acids. The V call is TRBV28, the J call TRBJ2-6, with 9 bases lining up with TRBD1. This sequence originates from an adult with an advanced solid tumor such as melanoma, head and neck, liver or kidney cancer. The sample here was CD4+ or CD8+ T cells sorted from blood, taken in a trial of the OX40 agonist ivuxolimab. The CDR3 DNA sequence: TGTGCCAGCAGAGGACAGGGGATCTCTGGGGCCAACGTCCTGACTTTC. Translation gives CASRGQGISGANVLTF.